One sample yielded the 28 T cell receptor beta chains listed below, sequenced in a study of OX40 agonist ivuxolimab in advanced cancers. Clones were sequenced by immunoSEQ multiplex PCR, and TCRdb holds only the in-frame ones, with some missing. The sample has about 80,000 clones; roughly 81% are singletons. Sequencing was performed on CD4+ or CD8+ T cells sorted from blood, taken in a trial of the OX40 agonist ivuxolimab. The receptor set was obtained from an adult with an advanced solid tumor such as melanoma, head and neck, liver or kidney cancer.

The gene calls are TRBV6-5 and TRBJ1-1, with D perhaps TRBD1 (5 bases). The CDR3 has 13 residues. Trimming took 0 bases from V and 5 from J, leaving 7 bases between them. Germline-derived CDR1 and CDR2 are MNHEY and SVGAGI. Here the CDR3 reads CASSYSQGTEAFF. The CDR3 DNA reads TGTGCCAGCAGTTACTCGCAGGGAACTGAAGCTTTCTTT.

V is TRBV18 and J is TRBJ2-2, with D unclear. The V end lost 5 bases, the J end lost 4 bases, and 11 bases lay between the germline ends. Germline loops: CDR1 KGHSH, CDR2 LQKENI. This CDR3 is built from 14 residues. The CDR3: CASSSEVSTGELFF. The CDR3 coding sequence is TGTGCCAGCTCAAGCGAGGTCAGCACCGGGGAGCTGTTTTTT.

The chain combines TRBV5-5 with TRBJ2-6, with 7 positions matching TRBD1. The CDR3 contains 16 residues. Losses at the gene ends were 2 bases for V and 1 base for J; bases not matched to a gene: 3. The germline V gene encodes CDR1 SGHKS and CDR2 YYEKEE (reference sequence). The CDR3 reads CASSLTGASGANVLTF. The CDR3 coding sequence is TGTGCCAGCAGCTTAACAGGGGCATCTGGGGCCAACGTCCTGACTTTC.

This clone was counted a single time. The chain combines TRBV29-1 with TRBJ1-1, with D possibly matching TRBD1 (5 bases). Looked up from germline, CDR1 is SQVTM and CDR2 is ANQGSEA. The CDR3 totals 13 residues. V was shortened by 4 bases and J by 5 bases, with 14 bases between the two germline ends. The CDR3 DNA is TGCAGCGTTGTGCGGGGGATAAGTACTGAAGCTTTCTTT. Residues: CSVVRGISTEAFF.

The rearrangement uses TRBV11-2 and TRBJ1-2; no firm D call. CDR1 is SGHAT and CDR2 is FQNNGV in the germline V gene. The CDR3 extends over 16 amino acids. The V end was cut by 1 base, the J end by 4 bases, with 16 bases between. The DNA for the CDR3 is TGTGCCAGCAGCTTAGCCCCTTCACACGAGACCTATGGCTACACCTTC. The encoded protein is CASSLAPSHETYGYTF.

This chain links TRBV6-1 with TRBJ2-2, with 9 bases identical to TRBD2. Germline trimming cut 5 bases from V and 6 bases from J; bases unmatched to any gene: 1. CDR3 size: 13 residues. Looked up from germline, CDR1 is MNHNS and CDR2 is SASEGT. CDR3: CASSWTSAGELFF. CDR3 coding DNA: TGTGCCAGCAGTTGGACTAGCGCCGGGGAGCTGTTTTTT.

This chain connects TRBV7-9 to TRBJ1-2; D gene uncertain. The germline V gene has CDR1 SEHNR and CDR2 FQNEAQ (reference sequence). The CDR3 length is 14 residues. Trimming took 1 base from V and 2 from J, leaving 8 bases between them. The chain's CDR3 is CASSLEGANYGYTF. The CDR3 nucleotides read TGTGCCAGCAGCTTAGAGGGTGCAAACTATGGCTACACCTTC.

V gene TRBV9 combines with J gene TRBJ2-5; D is unclear. This CDR3 has 14 residues. With 0 bases removed from V and 4 bases from J, the gap between germline ends came to 10 bases. Per the germline V gene, CDR1 is SGDLS and CDR2 is YYNGEE. The CDR3 DNA follows: TGTGCCAGCAGCGTAGAGGGTAGTGTAGAGACCCAGTACTTC. Protein: CASSVEGSVETQYF.

The chain carries TRBV5-4 and TRBJ2-7; TRBD2 agrees at 11 bases. Germline-derived CDR1 and CDR2 are SGHNT and YYREEE (reference sequence). The CDR3 is 16 residues long. Trimming cost V 5 bases and J 2 bases; bases outside gene matches: 9. The CDR3 spells CASRPTSGSDTYEQYF. The CDR3 coding sequence is TGTGCCAGCAGGCCCACTAGCGGGAGCGACACCTACGAGCAGTACTTC.

The V gene is TRBV7-6, the J gene TRBJ1-3, with D perhaps matching TRBD1 (5 bases). V lost 6 bases and J 0 bases, leaving 9 bases between the germline ends. The CDR3 length is 14 residues. CDR1 is SGHVS, CDR2 FNYEAQ, per germline. The CDR3 reads CASSSDNSGNTIYF. The CDR3 DNA is TGTGCCAGCAGTTCGGACAACTCTGGAAACACCATATATTTT.

This rearrangement joins TRBV5-6 to TRBJ2-1; D is possibly TRBD2 (7 bases). Germline CDR1 is SGHDT and CDR2 is YYEEEE. V was cut by 4 bases and J by 6 bases, with 11 bases left in between. The CDR3 covers 13 residues. CDR3 nucleotides: TGTGCCAGCAGCCGGGGGGCCACCAATGAGCAGTTCTTC. Its translation: CASSRGATNEQFF.

J is TRBJ1-5 and V is TRBV5-8; perhaps TRBD1 as D (6 bases). Trimming stripped 2 bases from V and 5 bases from J, with 14 bases between. The CDR3 runs 15 residues. The germline V gene encodes CDR1 SGHTS and CDR2 YDEGEE. The CDR3 reads CASSLGNREDQPQHF. The CDR3 DNA sequence: TGTGCCAGCAGCTTAGGGAACAGGGAAGATCAGCCCCAGCATTTT.

The chain couples TRBV7-9 to TRBJ2-2, with 7 bases lining up with TRBD1. The CDR3 is 16 amino acids. With 5 bases clipped from V and 6 bases from J, the junction kept 12 bases outside the gene matches. Germline V gene lookup returns CDR1 SEHNR and CDR2 FQNEAQ (reference sequence). The CDR3, as DNA: TGTGCCAGCAGCCCAAGGAGGACAGGTGCCGCCGGGGAGCTGTTTTTT. Translating gives CASSPRRTGAAGELFF. The full variable domain, completed using reference TRBV7-9 and TRBJ2-2, is DTGVSQNPRHKITKRGQNVTFRCDPISEHNRLYWYRQTLGQGPEFLTYFQNEAQLEKSRLLSDRFSAERPKGSFSTLEIQRTEQGDSAMYLCASSPRRTGAAGELFFGEGSRLTVL.

This chain uses TRBV21-1 with TRBJ2-2. TRBV21-1 is labeled a pseudogene. CDR3 size: 14 residues. The CDR3 coding sequence is TGTGCCAGCAGTCGGGCGGCGAACACCGGGGAGCTGTTTTTT. It is translated as CASSRAANTGELFF.

The J gene is TRBJ2-5, the V gene TRBV6-5; TRBD2 matches 9 bases. The germline V gene has CDR1 MNHEY and CDR2 SVGAGI. V lost 0 bases and J lost 4; bases outside the gene matches: 6. This CDR3 is 16 amino acids long. The CDR3 reads CASSYSMGLARETQYF. CDR3 coding DNA: TGTGCCAGCAGTTACTCGATGGGACTAGCTAGAGAGACCCAGTACTTC.

The chain uses TRBV6-6 and TRBJ1-3; D ambiguous. Deletions cut 3 bases from V and 4 bases from J, with 10 bases between. Germline values: CDR1 MNHNY, CDR2 SVGAGI (reference sequence). The CDR3 loop spans 14 amino acids. As DNA, the CDR3 is TGTGCCAGCAGTTATGCCACGGGAGGAAACACCATATATTTT. This sequence encodes CASSYATGGNTIYF.

This clone was seen more than once but under ten times. This chain links TRBV28 with TRBJ1-2; D remains ambiguous. V was cut by 7 bases and J by 8 bases, with 8 bases left in between. CDR1 and CDR2 from the germline V gene are MDHEN and SYDVKM. The CDR3 length is 10 residues. CDR3 sequence reads: CASKERGYTF. The CDR3 DNA reads TGTGCCAGCAAGGAGAGGGGCTACACCTTC.

The chain couples TRBV6-5 to TRBJ2-4; 7 nucleotides match TRBD2. This CDR3 comprises 13 residues. J was trimmed by 7 bases and V by 6 bases; bases with no gene match: 6. Germline V gene sequence: CDR1 MNHEY, CDR2 SVGAGI. DNA for the CDR3: TGTGCCAGCAGGCCCTGGGAGGGGAACATTCAGTACTTC. It translates to CASRPWEGNIQYF.

The chain joins TRBV6-5 to TRBJ2-1; D is possibly TRBD1 (6 bases). This CDR3 contains 15 residues. Germline V gene data show CDR1 as MNHEY and CDR2 as SVGAGI. V lost 6 bases and J 0 bases, leaving 12 bases between the germline ends. CDR3: CASRRTAPSYNEQFF. Written as DNA, the CDR3 is TGTGCCAGCAGACGGACAGCGCCCTCCTACAATGAGCAGTTCTTC.

Regarding this clone: A read error likely explains this, since a far larger clone differs by one base. This same CDR3 is encoded by further DNA sequences in the sample. This chain links TRBV7-9 with TRBJ2-7; D not certain. The ends were cut back, 5 bases at V and 7 bases at J, with 24 bases in the middle. Germline V gene data show CDR1 as SEHNR and CDR2 as FQNEAQ (reference sequence). This CDR3 spans 16 amino acids. CDR3 loop: CASSQESALERSEQYF. For the CDR3, the DNA is TGTGCCAGCAGCCAAGAATCGGCCCTCGAACGGTCTGAGCAGTACTTC.

The chain carries TRBV19 and TRBJ2-1; 9 bases line up with TRBD1. Germline CDR1 is LNHDA and CDR2 is SQIVND (reference sequence). The CDR3 spans 14 residues. The V gene end was trimmed by 4 bases and the J gene end by 2 bases; junction bases not matched to a gene: 0. CDR3 protein: CASSRQGAYNEQFF. The CDR3, as DNA: TGTGCCAGTAGTAGACAGGGGGCCTACAATGAGCAGTTCTTC.

The chain uses TRBV2 and TRBJ2-7, with D possibly matching TRBD1 (6 bases). The germline CDR1 and CDR2 sequences are SNHLY and FYNNEI. Trimming took off 6 bases at V and 3 bases at J, with 12 bases between the two ends. There are 13 residues in the CDR3. Written as DNA, the CDR3 is TGTGCCAGCAGGCCTACAGGGATCTACGAGCAGTACTTC. Amino acids: CASRPTGIYEQYF.

The chain is built from TRBV27 and TRBJ2-2; 7 positions agree with TRBD2. This CDR3 comprises 16 residues. Germline V gives CDR1 MNHEY, CDR2 SMNVEV (reference sequence). The trim removed 7 bases at V and 1 base at J, leaving 9 bases unmatched. The DNA for the CDR3 is TGTGCCAGCAAAAGAGGGCTAGCGGTGAACACCGGGGAGCTGTTTTTT. It codes for CASKRGLAVNTGELFF.

This clone came up once. The chain uses TRBV11-3 and TRBJ2-1; D unclear. With 6 bases removed from V and 8 bases from J, the gap between germline ends came to 14 bases. Germline V gives CDR1 SGHNT, CDR2 YENEEA. CDR3 length: 13 amino acids. The CDR3 region has the DNA TGTGCCAGCAGACGGCCTTTAGTCGATGAGCAGTTCTTC. Protein product: CASRRPLVDEQFF.

J is TRBJ1-6 and V is TRBV27, with 7 bases fitting TRBD1. The CDR3 has 19 residues. CDR1 is MNHEY, CDR2 SMNVEV, per germline (reference sequence). V lost 5 bases to trimming and J lost 0 bases; unmatched junction nucleotides: 13. Here the CDR3 reads CASSPREGTVSSYNSPLHF. The CDR3 DNA follows: TGTGCCAGCAGTCCCCGAGAAGGGACAGTAAGCTCCTATAATTCACCCCTCCACTTT.

The chain is built from TRBV4-1 and TRBJ2-7; 7 bases line up with TRBD1. The V segment lost 0 bases and the J segment 0 bases; nucleotides outside the gene matches: 5. The CDR3 extends over 16 amino acids. Germline loops: CDR1 MGHRA, CDR2 YSYEKL. In DNA, the CDR3 is TGCGCCAGCAGCCAAGATTGGCCAGGGGGCTCCTACGAGCAGTACTTC. Translated, it gives CASSQDWPGGSYEQYF.

The chain couples TRBV19 to TRBJ1-2; TRBD1 might be the D (6 bases). From germline, CDR1 is LNHDA and CDR2 SQIVND (reference sequence). There are 13 residues in the CDR3. With 6 bases removed from V and 8 bases from J, the gap between germline ends came to 16 bases. The chain's CDR3 is CASRATGFRGYTF. CDR3 bases: TGTGCCAGTAGAGCAACAGGGTTCCGAGGCTACACCTTC.

The chain recombines TRBV7-2 with TRBJ2-2; TRBD2 matches at 14 bases. V shed 3 bases, J shed 6 bases, and the junction held 3 bases outside the gene matches. The CDR3 loop spans 16 amino acids. Germline V gene lookup returns CDR1 SGHTA and CDR2 FQGNSA. CDR3 loop: CASSFGLAGGAGELFF. DNA of the CDR3: TGTGCCAGCAGCTTCGGACTAGCGGGAGGAGCCGGGGAGCTGTTTTTT.